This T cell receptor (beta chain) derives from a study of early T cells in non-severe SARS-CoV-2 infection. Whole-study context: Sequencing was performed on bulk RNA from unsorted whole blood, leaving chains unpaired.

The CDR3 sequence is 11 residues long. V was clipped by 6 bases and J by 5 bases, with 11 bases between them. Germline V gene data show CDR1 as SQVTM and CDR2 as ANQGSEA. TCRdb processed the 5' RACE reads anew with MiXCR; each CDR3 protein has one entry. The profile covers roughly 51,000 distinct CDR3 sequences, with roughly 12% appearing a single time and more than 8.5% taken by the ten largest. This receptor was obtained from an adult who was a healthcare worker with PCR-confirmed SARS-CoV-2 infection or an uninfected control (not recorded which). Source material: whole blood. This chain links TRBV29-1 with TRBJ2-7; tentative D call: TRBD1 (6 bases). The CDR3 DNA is TGCAGCGTATACAGGGTGAACGAGCAGTACTTC. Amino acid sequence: CSVYRVNEQYF.